This T cell receptor beta chain was identified during a study of blood T cell repertoires in COVID-19. CDR3 length equals 14 residues. CDR1 and CDR2 from the germline V gene are SGHRS and YFSETQ. With 2 bases removed from V and 0 bases from J, the gap between germline ends came to 6 bases. TCRdb's copy holds only in-frame clones and misses some; the assay was immunoSEQ multiplex PCR. The profile covers 90,000 to 110,000 clones, with around three quarters appearing a single time and about 4.5% taken by the ten largest. This sequence joins TRBV5-1 and TRBJ2-1, with a weak D call TRBD2 (6 bases). The specimen was peripheral blood. This TCR was sampled from a human donor in a cohort sampled during active or convalescent COVID-19. The CDR3 region has the DNA TGCGCCAGCAGCTTCGGGGGCTCCTACAATGAGCAGTTCTTC. It translates to CASSFGGSYNEQFF.